Listed below are T cell receptor beta chains from one sample, sequenced in a study of blood T cell repertoires in COVID-19. This table comes from immunoSEQ multiplex PCR, and its TCRdb copy is limited to in-frame clones, with some not included. This repertoire shows about 130,000 clones, roughly 90% found once; its top ten account for around 2%. The sample was peripheral blood. Receptor source: a man aged 50 to 60 with COVID-19, enrolled during active disease. Each CDR3 is given with its conserved first and last residue. A D gene is named only where the DNA matches it firmly. Expanded clones get a size class; other rows say once, few or many, or leave the size out.

V,size,J,D,length,CDR3,DNA
TRBV27,NA,TRBJ2-1,TRBD1,16,CASSLRGRHSYNEQFF,TGTGCCAGCTCCCTTAGGGGGCGCCACTCCTACAATGAGCAGTTCTTC
TRBV9,NA,TRBJ1-6,NA,15,CASSGSSSYNSPLHF,TGTGCCAGCAGCGGGTCGAGCTCCTATAATTCACCCCTCCACTTT
TRBV7-3,NA,TRBJ2-2,TRBD1,17,CASSIDPGQGLSGELFF,TGTGCCAGCAGCATAGACCCGGGACAGGGCCTTTCCGGGGAGCTGTTTTTT
TRBV5-1,NA,TRBJ2-5,NA,13,CASSLVQEETQYF,TGCGCCAGCAGCTTGGTACAGGAAGAGACCCAGTACTTC
TRBV15,NA,TRBJ1-2,NA,14,CATSRDRSGYGYTF,TGTGCCACCAGCAGAGATCGGTCGGGGTATGGCTACACCTTC
TRBV5-1,NA,TRBJ1-4,TRBD1,15,CASSFEGQGIEKLFF,TGCGCCAGCAGCTTCGAGGGACAGGGGATTGAAAAACTGTTTTTT
TRBV18,once,TRBJ2-2,TRBD2,16,CASSQTSGRSFGELFF,TGTGCCAGCTCCCAGACTAGCGGGAGGAGCTTCGGGGAGCTGTTTTTT
TRBV6-6,NA,TRBJ2-3,TRBD1,16,CASSKRQGIRADTQYF,TGTGCCAGCAGTAAGCGACAGGGAATCAGAGCAGATACGCAGTATTTT
TRBV28,NA,TRBJ1-2,NA,12,CASSRGEYGYTF,TGTGCCAGCTCCAGGGGCGAGTATGGCTACACCTTC
TRBV2,NA,TRBJ1-3,NA,14,CASSPGQGTYTIYF,TGTGCCAGCAGTCCAGGGCAGGGGACCTACACCATATATTTT
TRBV5-1,NA,TRBJ2-2,NA,15,CASREGLTNTGELFF,TGCGCCAGCCGAGAGGGACTTACCAACACCGGGGAGCTGTTTTTT
TRBV7-3,NA,TRBJ2-1,TRBD2,15,CASSPGLAAYNEQFF,TGTGCCAGCAGCCCGGGACTAGCGGCCTACAATGAGCAGTTCTTC
TRBV28,NA,TRBJ1-5,TRBD1,14,CASSSGTGVQPQHF,TGTGCCAGCAGCTCCGGGACAGGGGTTCAGCCCCAGCATTTT
TRBV27,NA,TRBJ1-4,TRBD1,19,CASSLWAGTDYPTNEKLFF,TGTGCCAGCAGTTTATGGGCCGGGACAGACTATCCAACTAATGAAAAACTGTTTTTT
TRBV7-9,NA,TRBJ2-3,NA,15,CASSLQSGPTDTQYF,TGTGCCAGCAGCCTACAGAGCGGGCCCACAGATACGCAGTATTTT
TRBV6-5,NA,TRBJ2-1,NA,11,CASSRGYEQFF,TGTGCCAGCAGTCGGGGGTATGAGCAGTTCTTC
TRBV3-1/TRBV3-2,NA,TRBJ1-5,TRBD1,14,CASSRTGGGQPQHF,TGTGCCAGCAGCAGGACAGGGGGCGGTCAGCCCCAGCATTTT
TRBV28,NA,TRBJ2-2,NA,14,CASSTTGNTGELFF,TGTGCCAGCAGTACTACTGGAAACACCGGGGAGCTGTTTTTT
TRBV5-1,NA,TRBJ2-5,NA,12,CASSATKETQYF,TGCGCCAGCAGCGCGACTAAAGAGACCCAGTACTTC
TRBV9,NA,TRBJ2-5,TRBD2,15,CASSGGERERETQYF,TGTGCCAGCAGCGGCGGCGAGCGGGAGAGAGAGACCCAGTACTTC
TRBV7-9,NA,TRBJ1-4,TRBD1,15,CASSVLQGPLEKLFF,TGTGCCAGCAGCGTGCTACAGGGGCCTTTAGAAAAACTGTTTTTT
TRBV30,NA,TRBJ2-1,NA,17,CAWRSKRAEAVYNEQFF,TGTGCCTGGAGGAGTAAGAGGGCTGAAGCGGTATACAATGAGCAGTTCTTC
TRBV12-3/TRBV12-4,NA,TRBJ1-6,NA,13,CASTTGFDSPLHF,TGTGCCAGCACAACAGGGTTCGATTCACCCCTCCACTTT
TRBV9,NA,TRBJ2-1,TRBD2,17,CASSPEGTSGRDNEQFF,TGTGCCAGCAGCCCGGAGGGGACTAGCGGGAGGGACAATGAGCAGTTCTTC